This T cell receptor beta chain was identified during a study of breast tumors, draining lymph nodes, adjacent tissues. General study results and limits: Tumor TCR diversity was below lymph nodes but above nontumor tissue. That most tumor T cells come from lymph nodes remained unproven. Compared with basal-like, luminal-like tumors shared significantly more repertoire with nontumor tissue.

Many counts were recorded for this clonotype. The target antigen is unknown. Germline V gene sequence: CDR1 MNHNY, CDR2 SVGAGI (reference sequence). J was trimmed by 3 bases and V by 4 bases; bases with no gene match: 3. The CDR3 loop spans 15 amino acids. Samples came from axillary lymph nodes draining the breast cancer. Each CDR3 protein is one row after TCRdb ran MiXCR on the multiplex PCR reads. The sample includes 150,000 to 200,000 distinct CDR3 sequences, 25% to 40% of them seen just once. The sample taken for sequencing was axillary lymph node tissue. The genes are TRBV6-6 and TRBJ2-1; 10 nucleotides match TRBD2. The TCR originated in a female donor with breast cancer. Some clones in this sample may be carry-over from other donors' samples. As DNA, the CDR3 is TGTGCCAGCAGTTTTCTAGCGGGGGTCTACAATGAGCAGTTCTTC. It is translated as CASSFLAGVYNEQFF.